A selection of T cell receptor beta chains follows, all from one sample in a study of OX40 agonist ivuxolimab in advanced cancers. The assay was immunoSEQ multiplex PCR, and TCRdb's table has in-frame clones only and misses some. The sample records fewer than 25,000 clones, 75% to 85% being singletons. The sequences come from CD4+ or CD8+ T cells sorted from blood, collected in a trial of the OX40 agonist ivuxolimab. The receptors were sampled from an adult with an advanced solid tumor such as melanoma, head and neck, liver or kidney cancer. The CDR3 runs from the conserved cysteine through the conserved F or W. A D gene is named only where the DNA matches it firmly. Rows give clone size only sometimes, using once, few, many, or a class for an expanded clone.

v_call	j_call	clone_size	d_call	cdr3_aa	cdr3_nt
TRBV4-1	TRBJ2-1	once	TRBD2	CASSQVAGGYNEQFF	TGCGCCAGCAGCCAAGTAGCGGGAGGCTACAATGAGCAGTTCTTC
TRBV6-1	TRBJ1-2	medium-sized	.	CASLRRGYTF	TGTGCCAGCCTCCGGAGGGGCTACACCTTC
TRBV9	TRBJ1-4	.	TRBD1	CASSRGTGSEKLFF	TGTGCCAGCAGCCGCGGGACAGGGAGCGAAAAACTGTTTTTT
TRBV6-5	TRBJ1-1	.	.	CASSYSPEGINTEAFF	TGTGCCAGCAGTTACTCCCCGGAGGGGATCAACACTGAAGCTTTCTTT
TRBV10-3	TRBJ1-2	once	.	CAISEGSPLGGYTF	TGTGCCATCAGTGAGGGTAGCCCTCTGGGAGGCTACACCTTC
TRBV7-2	TRBJ2-7	.	.	CASTSFSSYEQYF	TGTGCCAGCACGTCTTTTAGCTCCTACGAGCAGTACTTC
TRBV28	TRBJ2-7	.	TRBD1	CASGPGTGGGYEQYF	TGTGCCAGCGGCCCCGGGACAGGGGGTGGCTACGAGCAGTACTTC
TRBV28	TRBJ1-5	.	.	CASSFGWNQPQHF	TGTGCCAGCAGTTTTGGGTGGAATCAGCCCCAGCATTTT
TRBV5-1	TRBJ2-3	.	.	CASSLGQIVTDTQYF	TGCGCCAGCAGCTTGGGGCAGATAGTCACAGATACGCAGTATTTT
TRBV27	TRBJ2-3	.	.	CASSLSGTDTQYF	TGTGCCAGCAGTTTAAGCGGCACAGATACGCAGTATTTT
TRBV7-3	TRBJ1-1	.	.	CASSLSANTEAFF	TGTGCCAGCAGCTTATCGGCGAACACTGAAGCTTTCTTT
TRBV27	TRBJ2-3	once	.	CASRGDTDTQYF	TGTGCCAGCAGGGGGGACACAGATACGCAGTATTTT
TRBV9	TRBJ2-3	.	.	CASSVGGPWGTDTQYF	TGTGCCAGCAGCGTGGGGGGACCCTGGGGCACAGATACGCAGTATTTT
TRBV27	TRBJ2-3	.	TRBD2	CASSLAGGAFTDTQYF	TGTGCCAGCAGTTTAGCGGGGGGTGCTTTCACAGATACGCAGTATTTT
TRBV11-3	TRBJ2-1	.	TRBD1	CASSGTGGWNEQFF	TGTGCCAGCAGCGGGACAGGGGGCTGGAATGAGCAGTTCTTC
TRBV27	TRBJ2-3	.	TRBD2	CASSTLAGGLGDTQYF	TGTGCCAGCAGTACACTAGCGGGAGGGCTGGGGGATACGCAGTATTTT
TRBV5-1	TRBJ1-1	.	.	CASSPADPNTEAFF	TGCGCCAGCAGCCCCGCCGATCCGAACACTGAAGCTTTCTTT
TRBV13	TRBJ2-5	.	.	CASSISGGETQYF	TGTGCCAGCAGCATCTCAGGAGGAGAGACCCAGTACTTC
TRBV9	TRBJ1-3	.	TRBD1	CASSPTLDRGAGNTIYF	TGTGCCAGCAGCCCTACCCTCGACAGGGGAGCTGGAAACACCATATATTTT
TRBV11-3	TRBJ2-3	.	.	CASSFKGGEADTQYF	TGTGCCAGCAGCTTCAAGGGGGGAGAGGCAGATACGCAGTATTTT
TRBV21-1	TRBJ2-1	.	.	CASSLDLATPSDNEQFF	TGTGCCAGCAGTCTGGATTTAGCTACACCTTCCGACAATGAGCAGTTCTTC
TRBV19	TRBJ2-1	.	.	CASSIRPSVNEQFF	TGTGCCAGTAGTATCCGGCCTAGCGTAAATGAGCAGTTCTTC
TRBV7-2	TRBJ1-1	.	.	CASSSRRVLNTEAFF	TGTGCCAGCAGCTCACGACGGGTATTGAACACTGAAGCTTTCTTT
TRBV4-1	TRBJ2-7	.	.	CASSHNPSDEQYF	TGCGCCAGCAGCCACAACCCATCCGACGAGCAGTACTTC
TRBV30	TRBJ1-5	.	TRBD1	CAWSRQGAWQPQHF	TGTGCCTGGAGTCGGCAGGGGGCTTGGCAGCCCCAGCATTTT
TRBV19	TRBJ2-2	medium-sized	.	CASSSGAQTGELFF	TGTGCCAGTAGTTCGGGGGCCCAAACCGGGGAGCTGTTTTTT
TRBV4-1	TRBJ2-4	.	.	CASSQRPLSGAKNIQYF	TGCGCCAGCAGCCAAAGACCTTTGAGCGGAGCCAAAAACATTCAGTACTTC
TRBV7-9	TRBJ2-1	medium-sized	.	CASSLEGGSYNEQFF	TGTGCCAGCAGCTTAGAAGGGGGGTCCTACAATGAGCAGTTCTTC
TRBV2	TRBJ2-5	.	TRBD1	CASSDVPTGVGETQYF	TGTGCCAGCAGTGACGTCCCGACAGGGGTGGGAGAGACCCAGTACTTC
TRBV27	TRBJ1-2	.	TRBD1	CASSLSGGQGVSIGYTF	TGTGCCAGCAGTTTATCGGGTGGACAGGGGGTTTCTATCGGCTACACCTTC
TRBV30	TRBJ1-1	once	TRBD1	CAWSTGDRAKAEAFF	TGTGCCTGGAGTACGGGGGACAGGGCGAAGGCTGAAGCTTTCTTT
TRBV2	TRBJ2-1	.	.	CASSGQGNEQFF	TGTGCCAGCAGTGGACAAGGAAATGAGCAGTTCTTC
TRBV5-6	TRBJ2-3	.	TRBD2	CASSLAGGSSTDTQYF	TGTGCCAGCAGCTTGGCGGGGGGTTCTAGCACAGATACGCAGTATTTT
TRBV5-6	TRBJ1-2	.	.	CASSLARRGSYGYTF	TGTGCCAGCAGCTTGGCCCGAAGGGGGAGCTATGGCTACACCTTC
TRBV4-1	TRBJ2-5	.	TRBD2	CASSQDIAGGAETQYF	TGCGCCAGCAGCCAAGATATAGCGGGAGGGGCGGAGACCCAGTACTTC
TRBV4-1	TRBJ1-1	.	TRBD1	CASSQDQGANTEAFF	TGCGCCAGCAGCCAAGATCAGGGGGCGAACACTGAAGCTTTCTTT
TRBV29-1	TRBJ2-1	.	TRBD2	CSVVGSGGGGEQFF	TGCAGCGTTGTCGGTAGCGGGGGCGGGGGTGAGCAGTTCTTC
TRBV4-1	TRBJ2-3	.	.	CASSQGPAYTDTQYF	TGCGCCAGCAGCCAAGGGCCAGCTTACACAGATACGCAGTATTTT
TRBV11-1	TRBJ1-2	.	.	CASSSGTFYGYTF	TGTGCCAGCAGCTCCGGGACCTTCTATGGCTACACCTTC
TRBV7-9	TRBJ2-1	.	.	CASSLAAPGAGNEQFF	TGTGCCAGCAGCTTAGCAGCCCCGGGGGCGGGCAATGAGCAGTTCTTC
TRBV2	TRBJ2-3	.	.	CASTHNGGNTDTQYF	TGTGCCAGTACCCACAATGGGGGCAACACAGATACGCAGTATTTT
TRBV6-4	TRBJ2-1	few	TRBD2	CASRGGLAGGPSYNEQFF	TGTGCCAGCAGGGGGGGACTAGCGGGAGGGCCGTCCTACAATGAGCAGTTCTTC
TRBV5-4	TRBJ2-3	.	.	CASSFQVDRPDTQYF	TGTGCCAGCAGCTTTCAGGTAGACCGGCCAGATACGCAGTATTTT
TRBV10-3	TRBJ2-7	.	.	CAISEQGGATYEQYF	TGTGCCATCAGTGAGCAAGGCGGGGCTACCTACGAGCAGTACTTC
TRBV7-9	TRBJ2-1	.	TRBD2	CASSLGTSGDNEQFF	TGTGCCAGCAGCTTAGGGACTAGCGGTGACAATGAGCAGTTCTTC
TRBV5-1	TRBJ1-1	once	TRBD1	CASSRTGNTEAFF	TGCGCCAGCAGCCGGACAGGGAACACTGAAGCTTTCTTT
TRBV27	TRBJ2-7	few	.	CATLPRGRPVDEQYF	TGTGCCACCCTCCCCAGGGGTAGGCCGGTCGACGAGCAGTACTTC
TRBV28	TRBJ1-5	.	.	CASSSTGVQPQHF	TGTGCCAGCAGCTCCACAGGAGTCCAGCCCCAGCATTTT
TRBV5-1	TRBJ2-7	.	.	CASSLGSVTSYEQYF	TGCGCCAGCAGCTTGGGATCCGTGACTTCCTACGAGCAGTACTTC
TRBV27	TRBJ1-1	.	.	CASSLGTEAFF	TGTGCCAGCAGTTTAGGCACTGAAGCTTTCTTT
TRBV6-1	TRBJ2-7	.	.	CACGSYEQYF	TGTGCCTGTGGGTCCTACGAGCAGTACTTC